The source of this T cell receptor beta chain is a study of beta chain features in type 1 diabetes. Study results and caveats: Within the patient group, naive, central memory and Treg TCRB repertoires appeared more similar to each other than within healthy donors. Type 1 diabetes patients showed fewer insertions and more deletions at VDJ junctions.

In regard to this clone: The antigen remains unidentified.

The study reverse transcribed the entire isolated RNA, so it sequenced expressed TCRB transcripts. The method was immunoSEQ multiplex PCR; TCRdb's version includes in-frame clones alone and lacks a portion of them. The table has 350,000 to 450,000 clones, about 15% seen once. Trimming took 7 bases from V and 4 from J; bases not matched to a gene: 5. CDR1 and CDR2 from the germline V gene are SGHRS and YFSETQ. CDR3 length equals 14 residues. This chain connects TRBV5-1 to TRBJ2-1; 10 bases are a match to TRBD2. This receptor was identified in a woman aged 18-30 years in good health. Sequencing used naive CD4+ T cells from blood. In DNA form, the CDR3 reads TGCGCCAGCCAAGCGGGAGGGACTTACAATGAGCAGTTCTTC. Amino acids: CASQAGGTYNEQFF.